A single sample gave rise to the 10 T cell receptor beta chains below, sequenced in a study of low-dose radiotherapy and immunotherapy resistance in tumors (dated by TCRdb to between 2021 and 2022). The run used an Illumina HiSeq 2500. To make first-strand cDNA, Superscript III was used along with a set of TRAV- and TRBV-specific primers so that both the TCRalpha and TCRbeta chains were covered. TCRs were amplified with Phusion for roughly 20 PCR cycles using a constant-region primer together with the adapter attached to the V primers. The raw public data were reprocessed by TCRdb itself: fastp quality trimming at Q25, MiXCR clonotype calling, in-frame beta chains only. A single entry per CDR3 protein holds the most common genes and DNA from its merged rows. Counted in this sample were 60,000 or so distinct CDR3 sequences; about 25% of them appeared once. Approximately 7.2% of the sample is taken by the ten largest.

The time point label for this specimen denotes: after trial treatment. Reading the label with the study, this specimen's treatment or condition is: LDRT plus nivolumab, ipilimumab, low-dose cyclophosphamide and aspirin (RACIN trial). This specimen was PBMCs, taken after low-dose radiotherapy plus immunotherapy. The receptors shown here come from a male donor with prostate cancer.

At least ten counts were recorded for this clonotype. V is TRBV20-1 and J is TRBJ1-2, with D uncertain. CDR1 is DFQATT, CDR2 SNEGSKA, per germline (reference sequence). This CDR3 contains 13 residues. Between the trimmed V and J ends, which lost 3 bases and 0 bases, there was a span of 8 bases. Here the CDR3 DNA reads TGCAGTGCTAGTAGCGGGGCTAACTATGGCTACACCTTC. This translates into CSASSGANYGYTF.

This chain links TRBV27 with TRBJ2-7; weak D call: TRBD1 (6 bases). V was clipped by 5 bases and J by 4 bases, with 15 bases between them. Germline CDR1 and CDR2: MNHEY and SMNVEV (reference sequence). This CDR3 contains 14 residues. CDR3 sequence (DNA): TGTGCCAGCAGTCATAGACAGGCATCATACGAGCAGTACTTC. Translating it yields CASSHRQASYEQYF.

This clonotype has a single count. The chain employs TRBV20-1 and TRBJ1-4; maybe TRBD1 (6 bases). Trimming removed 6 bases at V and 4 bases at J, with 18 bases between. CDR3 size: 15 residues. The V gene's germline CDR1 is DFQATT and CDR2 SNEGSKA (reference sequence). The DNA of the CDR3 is TGCAGTGCCCGGGGGGGCACGACGCGTAATGAAAAACTGTTTTTT. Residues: CSARGGTTRNEKLFF.

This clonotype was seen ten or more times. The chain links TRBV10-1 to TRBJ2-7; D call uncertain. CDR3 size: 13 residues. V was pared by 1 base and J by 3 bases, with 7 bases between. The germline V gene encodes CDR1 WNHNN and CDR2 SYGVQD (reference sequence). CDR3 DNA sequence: TGCGCCAGCAGTGAGTGGCGGAACTACGAGCAGTACTTC. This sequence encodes CASSEWRNYEQYF.

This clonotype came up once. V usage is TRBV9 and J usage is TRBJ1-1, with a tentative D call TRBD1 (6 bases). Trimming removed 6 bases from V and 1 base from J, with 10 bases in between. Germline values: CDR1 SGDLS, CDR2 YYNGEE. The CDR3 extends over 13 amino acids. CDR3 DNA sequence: TGTGCCAGCACCAGGGACACGAACACTGAAGCTTTCTTT. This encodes CASTRDTNTEAFF.

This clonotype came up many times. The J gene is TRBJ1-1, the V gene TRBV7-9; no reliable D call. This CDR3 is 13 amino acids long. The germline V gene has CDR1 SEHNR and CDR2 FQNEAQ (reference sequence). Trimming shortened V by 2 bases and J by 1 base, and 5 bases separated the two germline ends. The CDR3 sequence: CASSLLQNTEAFF. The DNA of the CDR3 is TGTGCCAGCAGCTTATTACAGAACACTGAAGCTTTCTTT.

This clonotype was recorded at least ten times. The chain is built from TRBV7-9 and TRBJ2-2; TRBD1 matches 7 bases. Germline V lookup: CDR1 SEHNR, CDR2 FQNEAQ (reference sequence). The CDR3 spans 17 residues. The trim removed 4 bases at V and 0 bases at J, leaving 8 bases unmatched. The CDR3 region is CASSSRRQGTNTGELFF. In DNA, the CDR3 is TGTGCCAGCAGCTCCCGCCGACAGGGAACGAACACCGGGGAGCTGTTTTTT.

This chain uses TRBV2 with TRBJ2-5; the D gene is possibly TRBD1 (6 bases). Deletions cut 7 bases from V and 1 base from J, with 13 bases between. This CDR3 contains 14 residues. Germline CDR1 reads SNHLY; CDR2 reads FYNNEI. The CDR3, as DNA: TGTGCCAGCAACGGATTGACAGGCCAAGAGACCCAGTACTTC. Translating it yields CASNGLTGQETQYF.

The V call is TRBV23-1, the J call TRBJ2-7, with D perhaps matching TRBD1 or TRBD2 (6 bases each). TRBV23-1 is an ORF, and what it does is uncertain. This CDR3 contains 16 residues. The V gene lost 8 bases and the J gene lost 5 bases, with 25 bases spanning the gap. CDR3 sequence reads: CASAQARGGKLHEQYF. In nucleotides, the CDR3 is TGCGCCAGCGCCCAAGCGAGAGGGGGGAAACTACACGAGCAGTACTTC.

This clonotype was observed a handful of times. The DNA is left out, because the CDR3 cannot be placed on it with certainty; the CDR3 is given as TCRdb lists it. CDR3 region: CASSYESESGELFFFF. This sequence joins TRBV6-1 and TRBJ2-2; the tabulated D call, TRBD2, remains unverified against the DNA. The CDR3 spans 16 residues, counting both ends. Germline-derived CDR1 and CDR2 are MNHNS and SASEGT.